One and the same sample provided the 5 T cell receptor beta chains below, sequenced in a study of cytomegalovirus exposure and HLA in healthy donors. Primers for the PCR totalled 60 Vbeta and 13 Jbeta. Measured with immunoSEQ multiplex PCR; TCRdb has only the in-frame clones, and not every one. The data show approximately 130,000 clones, around 77% seen once. Sequencing was performed on PBMCs. The receptors derive from a young man in good health and CMV-seropositive.

This rearrangement joins TRBV29-1 to TRBJ1-2, with 9 bases matching TRBD1. Per germline, CDR1 SQVTM and CDR2 ANQGSEA. This CDR3 has 12 amino acids. V gave up 3 bases and J gave up 4 bases; unmatched junction bases: 0. CDR3 in DNA: TGCAGCGTTGAGACAGGGGGCTATGGCTACACCTTC. It encodes CSVETGGYGYTF.

This rearrangement joins TRBV4-1 to TRBJ2-1, with 7 bases aligning to TRBD2. V gave up 0 bases and J gave up 9 bases; unmatched junction bases: 11. The CDR3 spans 16 residues. Germline loops: CDR1 MGHRA, CDR2 YSYEKL. CDR3 coding DNA: TGCGCCAGCAGCCAAGACCTGGGGGAGGGAGTCGGTGAGCAGTTCTTC. This translates into CASSQDLGEGVGEQFF.

This chain links TRBV4-1 with TRBJ2-7; 7 positions agree with TRBD2. Per germline, CDR1 MGHRA and CDR2 YSYEKL. Trimming removed 3 bases from V and 2 bases from J; junction bases left unmatched: 1. The CDR3 sequence is 13 residues long. DNA for the CDR3: TGCGCCAGCAGCCATGCGGGAGCCTACGAGCAGTACTTC. Protein: CASSHAGAYEQYF.

V usage is TRBV28 and J usage is TRBJ2-2; 9 bases line up with TRBD2. The CDR3 totals 21 residues. The ends lost 4 bases at V and 6 bases at J; junction bases unmatched: 24. Germline values: CDR1 MDHEN, CDR2 SYDVKM. The CDR3 DNA reads as TGTGCCAGCAGTTCCCCCGGGGGAGCGGGGGGACCTTCAAAACGTTCCGGGGAGCTGTTTTTT. As protein: CASSSPGGAGGPSKRSGELFF.

The chain uses TRBV30 and TRBJ1-2; 8 nucleotides agree with TRBD1. The CDR3 loop spans 15 amino acids. CDR1 is GTSNPN and CDR2 is SVGIG in the germline V gene (reference sequence). The junction had 6 bases not matched to a gene; V was cut back by 0 bases and J by 3 bases. CDR3 in DNA: TGTGCCTGGAGTGTAGGGCAGGGGGCTGACTATGGCTACACCTTC. This translates into CAWSVGQGADYGYTF.